The rows below give T cell receptor beta chains drawn from one sample of a study of CD8 T cells in ankylosing spondylitis. TCRdb called the 5' RACE reads again in MiXCR, with one record for every CDR3 protein. The sample holds 200,000 to 300,000 distinct CDR3 sequences; less than 10% are singletons and the top ten take almost 7%. What was sequenced was blood, either unsorted or a sorted T cell fraction (not recorded which). The receptors were sampled from a male donor with ankylosing spondylitis or in good health (not recorded which). Both conserved end residues are trimmed from each CDR3.

J gene: TRBJ1-1
V gene: TRBV29-1
CDR3 protein: SVSGTGYTEAF

J gene: TRBJ2-6
V gene: TRBV20-1
CDR3 protein: SAHSQGTGANVLT

J gene: TRBJ2-3
V gene: TRBV5-6
CDR3 protein: ASSFGLADTDTQY

J gene: TRBJ1-2
V gene: TRBV20-1
CDR3 protein: SAEPPGDGYT

J gene: TRBJ2-1
V gene: TRBV5-5
CDR3 protein: ASSFRGQGYNEQF

J gene: TRBJ2-3
V gene: TRBV5-1
CDR3 protein: ASSHASERETTQY

J gene: TRBJ2-1
V gene: TRBV12-3/TRBV12-4
CDR3 protein: ASSSGSLEQF

J gene: TRBJ1-2
V gene: TRBV5-1
CDR3 protein: ASQTGTSYGYT

J gene: TRBJ2-2
V gene: TRBV3-1
CDR3 protein: ASSQIGELF

J gene: TRBJ1-1
V gene: TRBV5-5
CDR3 protein: AASGSNTEAF

J gene: TRBJ2-3
V gene: TRBV7-9
CDR3 protein: AFRQGSDTQY

J gene: TRBJ2-2
V gene: TRBV20-1
CDR3 protein: SAADPNTGELF

J gene: TRBJ1-2
V gene: TRBV27
CDR3 protein: ASTSPGQGRGYT

J gene: TRBJ1-3
V gene: TRBV20-1
CDR3 protein: SARDPGAKLDTIY

J gene: TRBJ2-5
V gene: TRBV5-1
CDR3 protein: ASSSSGNQETQY

J gene: TRBJ2-1
V gene: TRBV29-1
CDR3 protein: SVEGAGRLEF

J gene: TRBJ1-1
V gene: TRBV5-1
CDR3 protein: ASSWGTGDSAF

J gene: TRBJ2-1
V gene: TRBV5-1
CDR3 protein: ASSLERGLALF

J gene: TRBJ2-7
V gene: TRBV10-3
CDR3 protein: AISDPGDMAYEQY

J gene: TRBJ2-3
V gene: TRBV11-2
CDR3 protein: ASSLPGYDTQY

J gene: TRBJ1-4
V gene: TRBV20-1
CDR3 protein: SARDLGEKLF

J gene: TRBJ2-4
V gene: TRBV18
CDR3 protein: ASSPQTGWVKNIQY

J gene: TRBJ1-3
V gene: TRBV9
CDR3 protein: ASSLTSGAVHGNTIY

J gene: TRBJ1-1
V gene: TRBV6-2/TRBV6-3
CDR3 protein: AIHNGAEAF

J gene: TRBJ2-3
V gene: TRBV3-1
CDR3 protein: ASSQDRGVGTDTQY

J gene: TRBJ1-2
V gene: TRBV27
CDR3 protein: ASSLRRNYGYT

J gene: TRBJ2-7
V gene: TRBV20-1
CDR3 protein: SARDGVHEQY

J gene: TRBJ2-3
V gene: TRBV5-1
CDR3 protein: ASSLLQNTDTQY

J gene: TRBJ1-1
V gene: TRBV20-1
CDR3 protein: SGTTGTDTEAF

J gene: TRBJ1-2
V gene: TRBV5-1
CDR3 protein: ASSHSENYGYT

J gene: TRBJ2-2
V gene: TRBV10-3
CDR3 protein: AISRDRGPTGELF

J gene: TRBJ2-6
V gene: TRBV3-1
CDR3 protein: ASSQEPPWRSGANVLT

J gene: TRBJ2-6
V gene: TRBV2
CDR3 protein: ASRDSPSSGANVLT

J gene: TRBJ2-5
V gene: TRBV20-1
CDR3 protein: SARDRALAVQETQY

J gene: TRBJ2-1
V gene: TRBV7-2
CDR3 protein: ASSFDRGQSYNEQF

J gene: TRBJ2-3
V gene: TRBV7-2
CDR3 protein: ASSIGGGDTQY

J gene: TRBJ1-2
V gene: TRBV29-1
CDR3 protein: SVGAEGGLGGYP

J gene: TRBJ1-3
V gene: TRBV7-2
CDR3 protein: ASTAQGAVGNTIY

J gene: TRBJ2-7
V gene: TRBV6-5
CDR3 protein: ASIGRSYEQY

J gene: TRBJ2-2
V gene: TRBV20-1
CDR3 protein: SARAGGSGTGELF

J gene: TRBJ2-1
V gene: TRBV7-8
CDR3 protein: ASTPARVNEQF

J gene: TRBJ2-1
V gene: TRBV3-1
CDR3 protein: ASSGTTSGHNEQF

J gene: TRBJ1-2
V gene: TRBV5-1
CDR3 protein: ASSLERGEDGYT

J gene: TRBJ2-1
V gene: TRBV29-1
CDR3 protein: SGGEGDEQF

J gene: TRBJ2-3
V gene: TRBV13
CDR3 protein: ARSSSGTSGGHTITDTQY

J gene: TRBJ1-2
V gene: TRBV20-1
CDR3 protein: SATPGQGVRGYT

J gene: TRBJ2-3
V gene: TRBV18
CDR3 protein: ASSRPGLAGAPGADTQY

J gene: TRBJ2-1
V gene: TRBV12-3/TRBV12-4
CDR3 protein: ASRPGTSIINEQF